The 14 T cell receptor beta chains given below trace back to one sample, sequenced in a study of T cells in women clearing cervical HPV infection. Assay: immunoSEQ multiplex PCR; the TCRdb copy retains only in-frame clones and omits some. The sample's table shows roughly 45,000 clones. The sequenced sample was blood buffy coat. All receptors derive from a woman between 18 and 69 years old with a cervical HPV16 infection that either progressed to CIN3+ or cleared (not recorded which).

About this clone itself: The read finishes 3 residues shy of the CDR3 end, and the germline J gene is used to complete it. The chain has TRBV20-1 and TRBJ1-4; a weak D match, TRBD1 (6 bases). The V and J ends lost 4 bases and 3 bases respectively, with 24 bases between them. The CDR3 runs to 18 residues. Germline V gives CDR1 DFQATT, CDR2 SNEGSKA (reference sequence). The part of the CDR3 DNA that was read is TGCAGTGCTATGGATTGGACAGCCTCCGGGGCAGCTAATGAAAAA. Translated: CSAMDWTASGAANEK. The CDR3 in full is CSAMDWTASGAANEKLFF.

Points on this clone: The read terminates 3 residues ahead of where the CDR3 ends, so the germline J gene completes it. The chain couples TRBV19 to TRBJ1-6, with 7 nucleotides matching TRBD1. Germline values: CDR1 LNHDA, CDR2 SQIVND (reference sequence). Unmatched junction bases numbered 3, after V lost 6 bases and J lost 7 bases. CDR3 size: 13 residues. Partial CDR3 DNA: TGTGCCAGTAGAACAGGGGACAATTCACCC. It encodes CASRTGDNSP. The whole CDR3 reads CASRTGDNSPLHF.

Regarding this clone: The read ends 3 residues early relative to the CDR3; the germline J gene fills the gap. The genes are TRBV2 and TRBJ1-5; D gene unclear. Germline loops: CDR1 SNHLY, CDR2 FYNNEI. There are 12 residues in the CDR3. The V gene lost 1 base and the J gene lost 4 bases, with 2 bases spanning the gap. The sequenced CDR3 bases are TGTGCCAGCAGTGAAGTAAATCAGCCC. It translates to CASSEVNQP. Given in full, the CDR3 is CASSEVNQPQHF.

A remark on this clone: The CDR3 is cut off 3 residues early in the read; its end comes from the germline J gene. The V gene is TRBV2, the J gene TRBJ2-1, with D perhaps TRBD1 or TRBD2 (5 bases each). The CDR3 has 15 amino acids. CDR1 is SNHLY, CDR2 FYNNEI, per germline. V dropped 7 bases and J dropped 2 bases, with 15 bases sitting between them. The sequenced CDR3 bases are TGTGCCAGCAAGTCTACTGAGGGGACCTACAATGAG. This sequence encodes CASKSTEGTYNE. Given in full, the CDR3 is CASKSTEGTYNEQFF.

About this clone: The read is 3 residues too short to cover the CDR3 end, so that end is filled in from the germline J gene. The chain has TRBV2 and TRBJ1-3; TRBD1 might be the D (6 bases). V was shortened by 5 bases and J by 3 bases, with 11 bases between the two germline ends. This CDR3 is built from 14 residues. CDR1 SNHLY and CDR2 FYNNEI come from the germline V gene. The CDR3 sequence is CASSLTGYGNTIYF. The DNA read from the CDR3 is TGTGCCAGCAGTCTCACAGGGTATGGAAACACC. Full variable domain (missing parts from reference TRBV2 and TRBJ1-3): EPEVTQTPSHQVTQMGQEVILRCVPISNHLYFYWYRQILGQKVEFLVSFYNNEISEKSEIFDDQFSVERPDGSNFTLKIRSTKLEDSAMYFCASSLTGYGNTIYFGEGSWLTVV.

In regard to this clone: The read ends 3 residues early relative to the CDR3; the germline J gene fills the gap. The V and J genes are TRBV19 and TRBJ1-6, with D hard to call. V was pared by 7 bases and J by 0 bases, with 10 bases between. From germline, CDR1 is LNHDA and CDR2 SQIVND (reference sequence). This CDR3 has 15 amino acids. The CDR3 sequence is CASNEEGSYNSPLHF. The sequenced CDR3 bases are TGTGCCAGTAACGAGGAGGGCTCCTATAATTCACCC.

As regards this clone: The read finishes 3 residues shy of the CDR3 end, and the germline J gene is used to complete it. The chain links TRBV4-1 to TRBJ2-5; TRBD2 agrees at 8 bases. The V segment lost 1 base and the J segment 4 bases; nucleotides outside the gene matches: 8. Germline CDR1 MGHRA, CDR2 YSYEKL. The CDR3 is 16 amino acids. CDR3 DNA (partial): TGCGCCAGCAGCCAAGGAACGGGGGGGCCTGTAGAGACC. This encodes CASSQGTGGPVET. The whole CDR3 protein reads CASSQGTGGPVETQYF.

The covered CDR3 bases are TGTGCCAGCGGACTGCTCAGCGGGGGGGCCGATGAGACC. This sequence encodes CASGLLSGGADET. The complete CDR3 protein is CASGLLSGGADETQYF. V usage is TRBV6-2 or TRBV6-3 and J usage is TRBJ2-5; 10 bases match TRBD2. Read coverage stops 3 residues before the CDR3 terminus; the germline J gene supplies the remainder. After removal of 8 bases from V and 5 bases from J, the junction contained 14 bases not matched to a gene. From germline, CDR1 is MNHEY and CDR2 SVGEGT. CDR3 length: 16 amino acids.

On this clone: The CDR3 goes on 3 residues after the read ends, and that part is filled in from the germline J gene. V gene TRBV11-2 combines with J gene TRBJ2-3; no clear D gene. This CDR3 comprises 14 residues. Germline CDR1 and CDR2: SGHAT and FQNNGV. Trimming pared 4 bases from V and 1 base from J, leaving 9 bases between. The CDR3 sequence is CASSSSPRTDTQYF. The CDR3 bases that were read are TGTGCCAGCAGCTCTTCTCCCCGCACAGATACG.

On this clone: The read halts 3 residues ahead of the CDR3 end, with the missing end drawn from the germline J gene. The gene calls are TRBV7-2 and TRBJ2-5; TRBD2 matches at 8 bases. CDR1 and CDR2 (germline): SGHTA, FQGNSA. There are 14 residues in the CDR3. The trim removed 6 bases at V and 5 bases at J, leaving 8 bases unmatched. The part of the CDR3 DNA that was read is TGTGCCAGCAGAATTAGCGGGGTAGAGGAGACC. Protein product: CASRISGVEET. The entire CDR3 reads CASRISGVEETQYF.

With respect to this clone: The CDR3 end is not reached by the read, which stops 3 residues before it; the germline J gene fills it in. The chain is built from TRBV5-4 and TRBJ2-4, with 7 bases identical to TRBD1. Germline trimming cut 3 bases from V and 1 base from J; bases unmatched to any gene: 4. Germline lookup yields CDR1 SGHNT and CDR2 YYREEE (reference sequence). This CDR3 is built from 15 residues. The CDR3: CASSSTDRAKNIQYF. CDR3 DNA (partial): TGTGCCAGCAGCTCCACGGACAGGGCCAAAAACATT.

Note on this clone: The CDR3 end falls 3 residues outside the read, so it is completed with the germline J gene. This chain joins TRBV5-1 and TRBJ1-5; 9 bases line up with TRBD1. CDR3 length: 15 residues. Per germline, CDR1 SGHRS and CDR2 YFSETQ. V lost 1 base and J lost 8; bases outside the gene matches: 7. The CDR3 bases that were read are TGCGCCAGCAGCTTGTCCGGGACAGGGTCCGAGCCC. Encoded protein: CASSLSGTGSEP. The CDR3 reads in full as CASSLSGTGSEPQHF.

As to this clone: The read gets to within 3 residues of the CDR3 end, and the germline J gene fills in the rest. The genes are TRBV7-6 and TRBJ2-2; D ambiguous. CDR1 and CDR2 (germline): SGHVS, FNYEAQ. This CDR3 has 16 residues. Deletions cut 0 bases from V and 8 bases from J, with 16 bases between. CDR3 sequence reads: CASSLAGVWSLGELFF. The covered CDR3 bases are TGTGCCAGCAGCTTAGCGGGCGTCTGGTCCTTGGGGGAG.

This chain's CDR3 is CASSLESSWAGELFF. The part of the CDR3 DNA that was read is TGCGCCAGCAGCTTGGAATCTAGCTGGGCCGGGGAG. The V gene is TRBV5-1, the J gene TRBJ2-2; tentatively, D is TRBD2 (5 bases). The CDR3 end falls 3 residues outside the read, so it is completed with the germline J gene. The CDR3 extends over 15 amino acids. With 0 bases removed from V and 6 bases from J, the gap between germline ends came to 12 bases. Germline loops: CDR1 SGHRS, CDR2 YFSETQ.